This T cell receptor beta chain was observed in a study of T cell responses to AZD1222 COVID-19 vaccine. Study findings and constraints: There were repertoire samples only from the period after the peak T cell response.

Points on this clone: Its antigen remains unidentified. Relative to the germline gene, one junction end is altered; a read error may explain this.

Measured with immunoSEQ multiplex PCR; TCRdb has only the in-frame clones, and not every one. The sample has 95,000 to 100,000 clones, 80% to 90% seen once. CDR1 and CDR2 from the germline V gene are GTSNPN and SVGIG (reference sequence). This CDR3 is built from 14 residues. The sequence was collected from an adult who received the AZD1222 COVID-19 vaccine. The chain uses TRBV30 and TRBJ2-1; D possibly corresponds to TRBD1 (5 bases). The input for sequencing was peripheral blood, taken 28 days after the second AZD1222 dose. The CDR3 DNA follows: TGTGCCTGGGCGGAGAAGGGGTCCTTCAATGAGCAGTTCTTC. It is translated as CAWAEKGSFNEQFF.